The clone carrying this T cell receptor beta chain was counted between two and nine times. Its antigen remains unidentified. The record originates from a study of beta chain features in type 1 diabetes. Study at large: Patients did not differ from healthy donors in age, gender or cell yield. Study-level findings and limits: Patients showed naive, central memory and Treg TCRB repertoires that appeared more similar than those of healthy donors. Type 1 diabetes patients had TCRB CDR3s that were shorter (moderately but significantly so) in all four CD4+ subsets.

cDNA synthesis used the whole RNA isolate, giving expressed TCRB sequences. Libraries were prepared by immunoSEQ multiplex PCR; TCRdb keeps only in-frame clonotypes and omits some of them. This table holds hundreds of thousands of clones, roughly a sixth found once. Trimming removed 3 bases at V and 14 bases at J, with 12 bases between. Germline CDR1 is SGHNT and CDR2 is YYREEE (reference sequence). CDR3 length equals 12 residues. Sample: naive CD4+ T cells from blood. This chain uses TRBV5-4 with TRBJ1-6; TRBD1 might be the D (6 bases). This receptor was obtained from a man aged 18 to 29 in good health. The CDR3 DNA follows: TGTGCCAGCAGCTCAGGGGTAGGGACCCTCCACTTT. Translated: CASSSGVGTLHF.